This note documents a single T cell receptor (beta chain) sequence. PCR used 60 Vbeta primers and 13 Jbeta primers. Method: immunoSEQ multiplex PCR; TCRdb's copy keeps in-frame clones and lacks some. The sample includes around 200,000 clones, roughly 80% of them seen just once. The data were obtained in a study of cytomegalovirus exposure and HLA in healthy donors. Whole-study context: HLA-typed donors were the source of around 87 million unique TCRs, which an early data release held.

The source is a woman in her 50s in good health and CMV-seropositive. Sequencing was done on a sample of PBMCs.

CDR3 loop: CASSLGAGLLNNEQFF. The CDR3 bases are TGCGCCAGCAGCTTGGGGGCGGGCCTCCTTAACAATGAGCAGTTCTTC. V gene TRBV5-1 combines with J gene TRBJ2-1; perhaps TRBD2 as D (5 bases). Germline V CDR1 and CDR2: SGHRS, YFSETQ. The CDR3 loop spans 16 amino acids. V lost 0 bases, J lost 5 bases, and 15 bases lay in between.